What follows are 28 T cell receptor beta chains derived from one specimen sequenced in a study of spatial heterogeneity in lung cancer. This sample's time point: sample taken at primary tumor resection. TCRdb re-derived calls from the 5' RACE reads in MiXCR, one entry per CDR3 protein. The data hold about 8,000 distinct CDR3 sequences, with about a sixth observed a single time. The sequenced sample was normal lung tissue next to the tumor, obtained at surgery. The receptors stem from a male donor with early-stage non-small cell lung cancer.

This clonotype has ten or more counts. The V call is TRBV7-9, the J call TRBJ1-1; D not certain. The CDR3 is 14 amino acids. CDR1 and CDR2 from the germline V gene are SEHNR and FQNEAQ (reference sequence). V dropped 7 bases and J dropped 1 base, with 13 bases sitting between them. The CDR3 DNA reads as TGTGCCAGCACCCCAAAGGGAGCGAACACTGAAGCTTTCTTT. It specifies CASTPKGANTEAFF.

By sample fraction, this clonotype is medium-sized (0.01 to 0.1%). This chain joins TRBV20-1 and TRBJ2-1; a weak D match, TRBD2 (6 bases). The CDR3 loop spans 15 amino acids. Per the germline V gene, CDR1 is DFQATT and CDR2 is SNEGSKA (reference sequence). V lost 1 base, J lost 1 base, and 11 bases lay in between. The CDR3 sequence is CSARGWDLSYNEQFF. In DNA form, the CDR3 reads TGCAGTGCTAGAGGTTGGGACTTATCCTACAATGAGCAGTTCTTC.

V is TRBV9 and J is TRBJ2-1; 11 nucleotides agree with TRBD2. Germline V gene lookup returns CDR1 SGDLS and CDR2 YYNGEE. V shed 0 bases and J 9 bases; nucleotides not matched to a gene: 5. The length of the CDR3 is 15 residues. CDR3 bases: TGTGCCAGCAGCGTAGCAGGGACTAGCGGATTTGAGCAGTTCTTC. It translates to CASSVAGTSGFEQFF.

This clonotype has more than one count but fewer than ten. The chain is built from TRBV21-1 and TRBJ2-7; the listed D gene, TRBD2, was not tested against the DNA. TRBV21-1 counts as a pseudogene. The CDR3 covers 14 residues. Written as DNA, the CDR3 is TGTGCCAGCAGCAAACTAGCGGGGCCCTACCAGCAGTACTTC. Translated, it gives CASSKLAGPYQQYF.

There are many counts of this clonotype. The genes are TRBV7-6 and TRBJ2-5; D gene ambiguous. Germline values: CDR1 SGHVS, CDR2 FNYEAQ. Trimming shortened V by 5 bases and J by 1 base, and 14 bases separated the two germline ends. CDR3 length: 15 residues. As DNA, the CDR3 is TGTGCCAGCAGCCCCCGGTGGCAGATCCAAGAGACCCAGTACTTC. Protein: CASSPRWQIQETQYF.

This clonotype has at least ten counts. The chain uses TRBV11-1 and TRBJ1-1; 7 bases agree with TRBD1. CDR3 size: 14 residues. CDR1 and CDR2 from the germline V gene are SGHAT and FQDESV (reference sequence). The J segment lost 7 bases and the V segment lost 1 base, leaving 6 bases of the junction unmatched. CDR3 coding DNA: TGTGCCAGCAGCTTAGAAGGGACAGCTTTTGAAGCTTTCTTT. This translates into CASSLEGTAFEAFF.

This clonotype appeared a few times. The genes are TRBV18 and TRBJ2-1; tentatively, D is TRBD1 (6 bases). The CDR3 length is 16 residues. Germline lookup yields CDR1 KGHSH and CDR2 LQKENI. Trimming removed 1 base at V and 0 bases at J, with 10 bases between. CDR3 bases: TGTGCCAGCTCACCACGGGGGCGGAGCTCCTACAATGAGCAGTTCTTC. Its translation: CASSPRGRSSYNEQFF.

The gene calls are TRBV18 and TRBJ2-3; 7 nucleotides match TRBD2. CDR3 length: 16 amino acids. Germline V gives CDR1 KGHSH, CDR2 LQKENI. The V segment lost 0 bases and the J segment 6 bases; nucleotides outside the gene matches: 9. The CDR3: CASSPPETSWSDTQYF. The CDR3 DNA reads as TGTGCCAGCTCACCACCTGAGACTAGCTGGTCGGATACGCAGTATTTT.

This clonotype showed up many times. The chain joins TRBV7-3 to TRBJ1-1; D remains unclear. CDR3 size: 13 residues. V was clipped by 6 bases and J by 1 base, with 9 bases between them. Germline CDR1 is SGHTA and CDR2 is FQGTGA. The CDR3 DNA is TGTGCCAGCAGTTTTCACAGGAACACTGAAGCTTTCTTT. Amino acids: CASSFHRNTEAFF.

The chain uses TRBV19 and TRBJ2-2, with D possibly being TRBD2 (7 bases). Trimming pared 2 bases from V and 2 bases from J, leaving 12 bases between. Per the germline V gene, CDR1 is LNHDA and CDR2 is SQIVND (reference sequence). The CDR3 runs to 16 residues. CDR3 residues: CASSIFGGPNTGELFF. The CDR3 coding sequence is TGTGCCAGTAGTATATTCGGGGGGCCTAACACCGGGGAGCTGTTTTTT.

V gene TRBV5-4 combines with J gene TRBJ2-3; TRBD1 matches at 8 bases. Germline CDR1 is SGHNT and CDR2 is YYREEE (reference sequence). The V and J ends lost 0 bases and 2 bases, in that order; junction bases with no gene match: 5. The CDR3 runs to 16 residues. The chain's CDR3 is CASSLAGQGFTDTQYF. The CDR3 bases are TGTGCCAGCAGCTTGGCCGGACAGGGTTTCACAGATACGCAGTATTTT.

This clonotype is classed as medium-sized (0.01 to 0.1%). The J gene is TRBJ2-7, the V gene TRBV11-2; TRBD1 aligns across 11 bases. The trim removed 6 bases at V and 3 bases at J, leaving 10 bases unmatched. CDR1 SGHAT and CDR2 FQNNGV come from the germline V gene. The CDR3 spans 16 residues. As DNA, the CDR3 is TGTGCCAGCAGGAGGGAAACCGGGACAGGGGGCTACGAGCAGTACTTC. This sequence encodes CASRRETGTGGYEQYF.

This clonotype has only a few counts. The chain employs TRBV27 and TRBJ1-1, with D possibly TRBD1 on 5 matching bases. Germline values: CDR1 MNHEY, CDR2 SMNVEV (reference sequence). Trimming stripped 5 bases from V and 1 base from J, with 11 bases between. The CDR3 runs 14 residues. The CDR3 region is CASSVQAANTEAFF. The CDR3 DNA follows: TGTGCCAGCAGTGTACAGGCAGCGAACACTGAAGCTTTCTTT.

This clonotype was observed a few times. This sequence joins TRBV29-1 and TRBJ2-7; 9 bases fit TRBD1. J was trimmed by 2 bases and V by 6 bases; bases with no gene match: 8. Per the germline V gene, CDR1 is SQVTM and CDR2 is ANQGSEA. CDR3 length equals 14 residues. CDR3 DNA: TGCAGCGTAGCCACCGGGACAGGGACCTACGAGCAGTACTTC. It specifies CSVATGTGTYEQYF.

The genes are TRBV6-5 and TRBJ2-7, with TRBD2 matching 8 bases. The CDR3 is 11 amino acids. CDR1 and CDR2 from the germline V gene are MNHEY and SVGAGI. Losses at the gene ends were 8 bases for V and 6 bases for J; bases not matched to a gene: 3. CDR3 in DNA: TGTGCCAGCTCCCGGGAGGGCGAGCAGTACTTC. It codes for CASSREGEQYF.

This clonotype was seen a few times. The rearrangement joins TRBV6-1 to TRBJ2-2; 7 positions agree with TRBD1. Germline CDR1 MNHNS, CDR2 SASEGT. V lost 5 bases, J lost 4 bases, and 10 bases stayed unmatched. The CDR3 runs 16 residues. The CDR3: CASSQRTGRSTGELFF. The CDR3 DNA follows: TGTGCCAGCAGTCAAAGGACAGGACGAAGCACCGGGGAGCTGTTTTTT.

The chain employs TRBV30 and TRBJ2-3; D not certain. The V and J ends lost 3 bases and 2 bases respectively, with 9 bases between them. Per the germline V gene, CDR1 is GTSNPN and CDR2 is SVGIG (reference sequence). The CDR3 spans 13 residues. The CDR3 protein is CAWRKENTDTQYF. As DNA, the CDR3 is TGTGCCTGGAGGAAAGAAAACACAGATACGCAGTATTTT.

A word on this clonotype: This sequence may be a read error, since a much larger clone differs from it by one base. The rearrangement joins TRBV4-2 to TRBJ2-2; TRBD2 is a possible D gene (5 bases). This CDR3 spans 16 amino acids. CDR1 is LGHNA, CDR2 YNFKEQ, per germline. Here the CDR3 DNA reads TGTGCCAGCAGTCGGACCTGGAATGAGAACACCGGGGAGCCGTTTTTT. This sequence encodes CASSRTWNENTGEPFF.

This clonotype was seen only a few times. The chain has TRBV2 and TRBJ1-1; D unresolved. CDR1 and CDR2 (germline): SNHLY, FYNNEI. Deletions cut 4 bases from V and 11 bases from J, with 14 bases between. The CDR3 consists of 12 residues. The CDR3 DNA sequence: TGTGCCAGCAGTGTGTTCGAGGCTCACGCTTTCTTT. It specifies CASSVFEAHAFF.

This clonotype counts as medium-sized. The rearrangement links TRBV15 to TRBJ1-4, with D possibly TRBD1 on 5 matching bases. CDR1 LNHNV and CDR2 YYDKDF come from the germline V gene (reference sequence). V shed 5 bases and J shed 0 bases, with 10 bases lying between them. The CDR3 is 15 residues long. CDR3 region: CATSGASATNEKLFF. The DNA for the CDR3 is TGTGCCACCAGCGGGGCCTCCGCAACTAATGAAAAACTGTTTTTT.

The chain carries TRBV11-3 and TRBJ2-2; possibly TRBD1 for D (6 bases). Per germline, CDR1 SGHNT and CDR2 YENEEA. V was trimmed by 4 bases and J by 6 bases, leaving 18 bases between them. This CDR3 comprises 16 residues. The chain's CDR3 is CASSSEVVRGAGELFF. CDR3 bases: TGTGCCAGCAGCTCAGAAGTGGTCAGGGGAGCCGGGGAGCTGTTTTTT. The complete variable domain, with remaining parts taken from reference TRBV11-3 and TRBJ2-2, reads EAGVVQSPRYKIIEKKQPVAFWCNPISGHNTLYWYLQNLGQGPELLIRYENEEAVDDSQLPKDRFSAERLKGVDSTLKIQPAELGDSAVYLCASSSEVVRGAGELFFGEGSRLTVL.

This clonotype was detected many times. CDR3 in amino acids: CASSGLAGTDTQYF. In DNA form, the CDR3 reads TGTGCCAGCAGCGGACTAGCGGGCACAGATACGCAGTATTTT. This chain connects TRBV7-6 to TRBJ2-3, with 10 bases lining up with TRBD2. V was clipped by 5 bases and J by 1 base; unmatched bases: 0. This CDR3 region has 14 residues. Germline V gene data show CDR1 as SGHVS and CDR2 as FNYEAQ.

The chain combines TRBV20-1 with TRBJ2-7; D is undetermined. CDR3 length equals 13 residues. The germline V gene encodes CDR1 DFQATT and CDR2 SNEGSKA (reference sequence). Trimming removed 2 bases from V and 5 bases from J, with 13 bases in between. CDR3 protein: CSARWAAPHEQYF. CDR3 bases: TGCAGTGCTAGATGGGCAGCACCGCACGAGCAGTACTTC.

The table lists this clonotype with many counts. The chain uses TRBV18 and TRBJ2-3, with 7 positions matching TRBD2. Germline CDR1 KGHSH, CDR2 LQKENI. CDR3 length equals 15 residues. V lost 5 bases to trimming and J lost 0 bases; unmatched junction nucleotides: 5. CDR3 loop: CASSSLAASTDTQYF. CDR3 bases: TGTGCCAGCTCATCCCTAGCGGCTAGCACAGATACGCAGTATTTT.

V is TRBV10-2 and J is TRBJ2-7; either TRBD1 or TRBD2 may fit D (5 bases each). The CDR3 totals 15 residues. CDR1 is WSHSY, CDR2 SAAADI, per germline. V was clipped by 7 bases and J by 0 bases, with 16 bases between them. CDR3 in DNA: TGCGCCAGCAAGAGGGGTGGGCAGGTCTCCTACGAGCAGTACTTC. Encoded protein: CASKRGGQVSYEQYF.

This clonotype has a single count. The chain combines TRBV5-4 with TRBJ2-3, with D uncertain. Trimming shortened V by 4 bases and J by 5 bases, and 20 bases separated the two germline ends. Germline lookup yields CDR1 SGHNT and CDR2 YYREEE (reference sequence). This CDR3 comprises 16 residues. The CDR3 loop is CASSPRGASALDTQYF. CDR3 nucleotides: TGTGCCAGCAGCCCTAGAGGAGCTTCGGCCCTAGATACGCAGTATTTT.

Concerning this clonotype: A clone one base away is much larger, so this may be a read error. CDR3 DNA sequence: TGTGCCAGCAGCTTGTGGAGTTCGAACACCGGGGAGCTGTTTTTT. Its translation: CASSLWSSNTGELFF. The chain employs TRBV5-5 and TRBJ2-2; D gene ambiguous. Germline V gene sequence: CDR1 SGHKS, CDR2 YYEKEE (reference sequence). The CDR3 is 15 residues long. Between the trimmed V and J ends, which lost 1 base and 0 bases, there was a span of 7 bases.

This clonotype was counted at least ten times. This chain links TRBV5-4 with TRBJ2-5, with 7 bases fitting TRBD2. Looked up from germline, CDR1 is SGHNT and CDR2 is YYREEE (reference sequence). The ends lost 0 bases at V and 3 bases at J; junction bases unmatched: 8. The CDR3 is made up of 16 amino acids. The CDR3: CASSLERGSGKETQYF. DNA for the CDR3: TGTGCCAGCAGCTTGGAGAGAGGGAGCGGGAAAGAGACCCAGTACTTC.